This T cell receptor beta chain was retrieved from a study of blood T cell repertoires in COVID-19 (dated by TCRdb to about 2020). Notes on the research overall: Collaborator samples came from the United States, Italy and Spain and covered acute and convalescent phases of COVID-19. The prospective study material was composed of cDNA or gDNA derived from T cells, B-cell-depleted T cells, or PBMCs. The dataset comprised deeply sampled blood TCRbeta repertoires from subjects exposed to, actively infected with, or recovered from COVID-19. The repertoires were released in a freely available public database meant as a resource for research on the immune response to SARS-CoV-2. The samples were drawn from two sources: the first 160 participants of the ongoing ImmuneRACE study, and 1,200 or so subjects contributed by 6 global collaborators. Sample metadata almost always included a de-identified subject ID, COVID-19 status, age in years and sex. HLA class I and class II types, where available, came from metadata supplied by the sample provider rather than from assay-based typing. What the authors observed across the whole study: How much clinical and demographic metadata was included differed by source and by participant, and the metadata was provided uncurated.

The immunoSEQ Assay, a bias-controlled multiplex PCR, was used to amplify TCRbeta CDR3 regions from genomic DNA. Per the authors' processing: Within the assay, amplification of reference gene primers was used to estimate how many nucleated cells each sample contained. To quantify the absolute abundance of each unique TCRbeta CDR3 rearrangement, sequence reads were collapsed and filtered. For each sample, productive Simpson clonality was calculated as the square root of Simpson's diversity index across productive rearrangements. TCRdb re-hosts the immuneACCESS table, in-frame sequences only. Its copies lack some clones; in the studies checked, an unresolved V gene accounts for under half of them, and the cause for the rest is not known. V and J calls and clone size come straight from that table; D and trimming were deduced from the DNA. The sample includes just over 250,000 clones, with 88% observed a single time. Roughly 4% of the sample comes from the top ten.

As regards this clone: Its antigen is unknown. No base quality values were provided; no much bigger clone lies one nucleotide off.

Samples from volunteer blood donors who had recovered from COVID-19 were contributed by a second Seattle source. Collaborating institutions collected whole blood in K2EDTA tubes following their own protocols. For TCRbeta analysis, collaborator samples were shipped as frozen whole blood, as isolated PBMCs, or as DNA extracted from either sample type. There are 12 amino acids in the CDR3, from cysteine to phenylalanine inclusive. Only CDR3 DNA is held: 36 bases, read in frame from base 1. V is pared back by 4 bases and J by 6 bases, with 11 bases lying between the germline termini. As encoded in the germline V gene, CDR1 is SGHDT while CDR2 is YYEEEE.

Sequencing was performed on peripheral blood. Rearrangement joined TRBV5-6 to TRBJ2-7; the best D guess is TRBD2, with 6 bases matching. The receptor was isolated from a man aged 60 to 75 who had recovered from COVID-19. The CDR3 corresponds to CASSRLGGEQYF. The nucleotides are TGTGCCAGCAGCCGTCTCGGGGGCGAGCAGTACTTC.